This T cell receptor (beta chain) was identified during a study of T cells in Graves' hyperthyroidism and ophthalmopathy. Overall study: Blood from the periphery was taken at initial diagnosis, before any treatment. Findings and limits, study-wide: In blood, most of the thyroid clonotypes expanded above 0.001 were also present.

TCR beta CDR3 region amplification was performed from RNA transcripts. HTBI primers were the set used in a first-round RT-PCR of the TCR CDR3. TCRdb passed the multiplex PCR reads through MiXCR, listing each CDR3 protein once. The sample carries approximately 640,000 distinct CDR3 sequences, 15% to 20% recorded once. Comments on this clonotype: The antigen remains undetermined.

The V gene's germline CDR1 is MNHNS and CDR2 SASEGT. V was clipped by 5 bases and J by 3 bases; unmatched bases: 6. CDR3 length: 14 residues. Hyperthyroidism of Graves' type that showed no ophthalmopathy progression within 18 months was stable. Fresh peripheral blood, about 10 ml of it, supplied the PBMCs. Sequencing was done on a sample of blood. The chain couples TRBV6-1 to TRBJ2-7; 8 bases agree with TRBD2. This clonotype originated in a woman aged 25 to 39 with Graves' hyperthyroidism. In DNA, the CDR3 is TGTGCCAGCAGTAATCCGGGAGGGTACTACGAGCAGTACTTC. The encoded protein is CASSNPGGYYEQYF.